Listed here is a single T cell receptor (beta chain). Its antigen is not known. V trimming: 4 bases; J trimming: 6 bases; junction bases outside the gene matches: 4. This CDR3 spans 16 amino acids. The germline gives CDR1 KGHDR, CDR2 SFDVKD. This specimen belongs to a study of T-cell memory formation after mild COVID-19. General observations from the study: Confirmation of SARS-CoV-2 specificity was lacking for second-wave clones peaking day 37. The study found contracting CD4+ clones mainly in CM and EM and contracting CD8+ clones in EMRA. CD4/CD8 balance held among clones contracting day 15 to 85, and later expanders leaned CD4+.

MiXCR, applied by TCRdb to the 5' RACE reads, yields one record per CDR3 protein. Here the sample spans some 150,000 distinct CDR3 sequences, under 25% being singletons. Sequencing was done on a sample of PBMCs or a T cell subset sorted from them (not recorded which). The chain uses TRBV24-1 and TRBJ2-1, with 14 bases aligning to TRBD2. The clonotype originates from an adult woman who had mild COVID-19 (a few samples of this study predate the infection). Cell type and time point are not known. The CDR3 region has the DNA TGTGCCACCAGTGAGACTAGCGGGAGGGCCAGCAATGAGCAGTTCTTC. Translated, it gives CATSETSGRASNEQFF.